This section outlines one T cell receptor beta chain sequence together with its context. The data were taken from a study of T cell changes during pregnancy in multiple sclerosis. The repertoire was sequenced with immunoSEQ multiplex PCR; TCRdb's copy has only in-frame clones and lacks some. The table has roughly 14,000 clones, approximately 86% seen once. This CDR3 region has 13 residues. Germline V gene lookup returns CDR1 MNHNS and CDR2 SASEGT. The V and J ends lost 8 bases and 6 bases respectively, with 16 bases between them. The chain joins TRBV6-1 to TRBJ1-1; tentatively, D is TRBD1 (5 bases). The clonotype comes from a female donor with multiple sclerosis, enrolled in a pregnancy study. Material: CD8+ T cells from peripheral blood mononuclear cells, obtained in the first trimester of pregnancy. The CDR3 is CASAPGDAPEAFF. CDR3 nucleotide sequence: TGTGCCAGCGCCCCGGGGGACGCGCCTGAAGCTTTCTTT.